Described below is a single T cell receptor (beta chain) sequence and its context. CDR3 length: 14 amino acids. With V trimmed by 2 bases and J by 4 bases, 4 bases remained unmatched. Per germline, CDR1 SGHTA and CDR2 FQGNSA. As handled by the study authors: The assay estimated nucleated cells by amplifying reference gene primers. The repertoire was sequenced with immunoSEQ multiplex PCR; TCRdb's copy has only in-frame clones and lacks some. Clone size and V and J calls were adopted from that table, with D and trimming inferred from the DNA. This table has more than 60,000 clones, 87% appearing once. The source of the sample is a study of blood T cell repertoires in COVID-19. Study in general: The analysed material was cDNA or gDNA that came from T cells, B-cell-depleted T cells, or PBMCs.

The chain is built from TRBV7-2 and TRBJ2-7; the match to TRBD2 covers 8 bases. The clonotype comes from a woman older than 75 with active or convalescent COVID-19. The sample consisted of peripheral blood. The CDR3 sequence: CASSLITGGYEQYF. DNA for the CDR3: TGTGCCAGCAGCTTAATCACGGGGGGGTACGAGCAGTACTTC.